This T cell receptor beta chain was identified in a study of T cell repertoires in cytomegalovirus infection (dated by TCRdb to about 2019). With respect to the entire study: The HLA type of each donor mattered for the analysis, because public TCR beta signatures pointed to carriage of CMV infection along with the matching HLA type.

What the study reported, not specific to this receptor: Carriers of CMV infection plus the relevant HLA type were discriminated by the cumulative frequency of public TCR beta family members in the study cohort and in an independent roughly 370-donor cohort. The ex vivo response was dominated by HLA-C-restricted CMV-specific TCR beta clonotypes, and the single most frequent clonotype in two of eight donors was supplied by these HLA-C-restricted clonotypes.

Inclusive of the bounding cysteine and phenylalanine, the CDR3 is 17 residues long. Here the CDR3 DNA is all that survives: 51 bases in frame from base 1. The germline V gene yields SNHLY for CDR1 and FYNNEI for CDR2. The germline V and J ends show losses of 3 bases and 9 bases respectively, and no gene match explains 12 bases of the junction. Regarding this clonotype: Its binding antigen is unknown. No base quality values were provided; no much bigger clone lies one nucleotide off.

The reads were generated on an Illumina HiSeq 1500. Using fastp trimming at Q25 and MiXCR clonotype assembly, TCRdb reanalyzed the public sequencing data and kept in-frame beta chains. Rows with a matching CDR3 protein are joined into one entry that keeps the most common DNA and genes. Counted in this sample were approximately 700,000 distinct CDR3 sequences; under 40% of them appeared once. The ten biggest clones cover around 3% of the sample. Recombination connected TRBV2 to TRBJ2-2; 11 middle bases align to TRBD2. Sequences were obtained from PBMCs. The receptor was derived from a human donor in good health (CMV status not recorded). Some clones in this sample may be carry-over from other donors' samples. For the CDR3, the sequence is CASSEMGLADSHRELFF. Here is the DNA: TGTGCCAGCAGTGAGATGGGACTAGCGGACTCCCACCGGGAGCTGTTTTTT.